The entry below describes one T cell receptor (beta chain). What it binds is not known. Method: immunoSEQ multiplex PCR; TCRdb's copy keeps in-frame clones and lacks some. Of 2 million to 2.5 million clones listed, roughly 95% are singletons. The entry originates in a study of shared clonotypes between healthy human individuals. Notes on the study in general: Despite large depth, rarefaction showed incomplete sorted-subset sequencing.

This CDR3 region has 12 residues. The V gene lost 1 base and the J gene lost 7 bases, with 4 bases spanning the gap. Germline CDR1 reads LGHNT; CDR2 reads FRNRAP. The source is a man aged 18 to 29 in good health. The rearrangement joins TRBV12-5 to TRBJ2-2, with D unclear. Material for sequencing was naive CD4+ T cells sorted from blood. Noted subset: CD45RA+ positively selected. CDR3 DNA: TGTGCTAGTGGTTTGGAGATCGGGGAGCTGTTTTTT. Residues: CASGLEIGELFF.